Listed below are T cell receptor beta chains from one sample, sequenced in a study of OX40 agonist ivuxolimab in advanced cancers. TCRdb's table, derived via immunoSEQ multiplex PCR, lists solely in-frame clones and lacks some. The repertoire holds 60,000 to 70,000 clones, with about 89% as singletons. Material: CD4+ or CD8+ T cells sorted from blood, obtained in a trial of the OX40 agonist ivuxolimab. The receptor source for this set is an adult with an advanced solid tumor such as melanoma, head and neck, liver or kidney cancer. Each CDR3 is given with its conserved first and last residue. A D gene is named only where the DNA matches it firmly. Rows give clone size only sometimes, using once, few, many, or a class for an expanded clone.

size,D,J,V,DNA,CDR3
.,TRBD1,TRBJ2-1,TRBV5-6,TGTGCCAGCAGCTTGCGCAGGGGGCCTTGGGTCGACAATGAGCAGTTCTTC,CASSLRRGPWVDNEQFF
.,.,TRBJ2-5,TRBV11-3,TGTGCCAGCACCCCGACAGCCAGCCAAGAGACCCAGTACTTC,CASTPTASQETQYF
.,.,TRBJ1-2,TRBV7-9,TGTGCCAGCAGCTTCCTCCACAGGGAGGACTATGGCTACACCTTC,CASSFLHREDYGYTF
.,.,TRBJ2-6,TRBV10-2,TGCGCCAGCAGTGTCGGAGGGGGTAGTGGGGCCAACGTCCTGACTTTC,CASSVGGGSGANVLTF
once,.,TRBJ2-7,TRBV12-5,TGTGCTAGTGGTTTGGGCCTCTACGGGGAAGACGAGCAGTACTTC,CASGLGLYGEDEQYF
.,.,TRBJ1-5,TRBV28,TGTGCCAGCAGTTTCTTCGGGAGCAATCAGCCCCAGCATTTT,CASSFFGSNQPQHF
.,TRBD2,TRBJ2-3,TRBV4-1,TGCGCCAGCAGCCTCACCCCCGGACTAGCGGGGGCCCGGGTCACAGATACGCAGTATTTT,CASSLTPGLAGARVTDTQYF
.,.,TRBJ1-2,TRBV6-5,TGTGCCAGCAGTTACACCGGGGGACGGGCCGGCTACACCTTC,CASSYTGGRAGYTF
.,.,TRBJ2-2,TRBV5-1,TGCGCCAGCAGCCAGGGCAGGGGAGGTGTGTCCGGGGAGCTGTTTTTT,CASSQGRGGVSGELFF
few,.,TRBJ2-1,TRBV7-2,TGTGCCAGCAGTTTCGCCATTCAGGCTGAGCAGTTCTTC,CASSFAIQAEQFF
few,.,TRBJ1-6,TRBV27,TGTGCCAGCAGGCGGGAGGGGGGTTCACCCCTCCACTTT,CASRREGGSPLHF
.,.,TRBJ1-6,TRBV4-1,TGCGCCAGCAGCCTCCCACGGGGGGAGAATTCACCCCTCCACTTT,CASSLPRGENSPLHF
.,.,TRBJ1-1,TRBV6-5,TGTGCCAGCAGGATGGACGGGCGCCCTGAAGCTTTCTTT,CASRMDGRPEAFF
.,.,TRBJ1-2,TRBV7-9,TGTGCCAGCAGCTTCGCAGACTATGGCTACACCTTC,CASSFADYGYTF
.,.,TRBJ2-5,TRBV7-2,TGTGCCAGCAGCTTAGCGGGGTCGGGAGAGACCCAGTACTTC,CASSLAGSGETQYF
.,.,TRBJ2-7,TRBV5-1,TGCGCCAGCAGACCCACGGGGCGGGCGAGCTCCTACGAGCAGTACTTC,CASRPTGRASSYEQYF
.,.,TRBJ1-3,TRBV29-1,TGCAGCGCTGGGAGGTCAGACAACTCTGGAAACACCATATATTTT,CSAGRSDNSGNTIYF
.,.,TRBJ2-5,TRBV6-6,TGTGCCAGCAGTTACTCCGGGACGGCTTCTTCGGCCCAGTACTTC,CASSYSGTASSAQYF
.,.,TRBJ1-4,TRBV7-9,TGTGCCAGCAGCTTCCAGGGTTATAATGAAAAACTGTTTTTT,CASSFQGYNEKLFF
.,.,TRBJ2-1,TRBV7-3,TGTGCCAGCAGCCGACGGGGAGAGGCGAGGAATGAGCAGTTCTTC,CASSRRGEARNEQFF
.,.,TRBJ2-2,TRBV7-3,TGTGCCAGCAGTTCTAAACCAGGGGTTGCCGGGGAGCTGTTTTTT,CASSSKPGVAGELFF
.,TRBD2,TRBJ2-7,TRBV18,TGTGCCAGCTCACTAGCGGGAGACAACGAGCAGTACTTC,CASSLAGDNEQYF
.,TRBD2,TRBJ2-2,TRBV12-5,TGTGCTAGTGGTTTCCGGACTAGCGAGTCGAACACCGGGGAGCTGTTTTTT,CASGFRTSESNTGELFF
.,.,TRBJ2-2,TRBV28,TGTGCCAGCATCCCTTCGCACACCGGGGAGCTGTTTTTT,CASIPSHTGELFF
.,TRBD1,TRBJ1-1,TRBV9,TGTGCCAGCAGCGACGGGACAGGGGGGAACACTGAAGCTTTCTTT,CASSDGTGGNTEAFF
.,TRBD1,TRBJ2-7,TRBV7-9,TGTGCCAGCAGCAAGGACAGGGGGCTGTACGAGCAGTACTTC,CASSKDRGLYEQYF
.,.,TRBJ2-1,TRBV7-9,TGTGCCAGCAGCCAGAATCCGGGCCGTTACAATGAGCAGTTCTTC,CASSQNPGRYNEQFF
.,.,TRBJ1-1,TRBV4-3,TGCGCCAGCAGCCAAGATGAATCGAACACTGAAGCTTTCTTT,CASSQDESNTEAFF